The text below deals with one T cell receptor (beta chain). This sample is part of a study of blood T cell repertoires in COVID-19. Overall study: Samples taken during acute and convalescent COVID-19 were collected in the United States, Italy and Spain. Sample material is recorded as cDNA or gDNA derived from T cells, B-cell-depleted T cells, or PBMCs.

As processed by the authors: Reference gene primers were amplified, and this amplification served to estimate nucleated cell counts. The assay was immunoSEQ multiplex PCR, and TCRdb's table has in-frame clones only and misses some. From that table come the V and J calls and clone size; the DNA was used to work out D and trimming. The sample records some 150,000 clones, roughly 85% being singletons. In germline, CDR1 is SGHVS, CDR2 FNYEAQ. V lost 4 bases, J lost 5 bases, and 10 bases stayed unmatched. This CDR3 has 15 residues. The receptor comes from a woman between 50 and 59 years old who had recovered from COVID-19. Input material: PBMCs or T cells enriched from blood (not recorded which). The chain carries TRBV7-6 and TRBJ2-5, with TRBD2 matching over 7 bases. The CDR3 coding sequence is TGTGCCAGCAGCTCCCCCGGCGGGAGAAGTGAGACCCAGTACTTC. Translated: CASSSPGGRSETQYF.